These 9 T cell receptor beta chains originate from one sample sequenced in a study of T cells in Graves' hyperthyroidism and ophthalmopathy. Amplification yielded TCR beta CDR3 regions, with RNA transcripts as the source. First-round RT-PCR targeting the TCR CDR3 was performed with the HTBI primer set. Using its own MiXCR run on the multiplex PCR reads, TCRdb lists one record per CDR3 protein. This sample has roughly 300,000 distinct CDR3 sequences; 11% to 15% occur once, and the top ten carry about 22%. The sequenced material came from blood. These receptors were collected from a woman under 40 with Graves' hyperthyroidism.

This chain links TRBV11-1 with TRBJ2-6; D might be TRBD2 (5 bases). The V end lost 2 bases, the J end lost 0 bases, and 17 bases lay between the germline ends. CDR3 length equals 19 residues. CDR1 is SGHAT and CDR2 is FQDESV in the germline V gene (reference sequence). This CDR3 is CASSLSGFPERSGANVLTF. The CDR3 region has the DNA TGTGCCAGCAGCTTAAGCGGTTTCCCTGAGCGCTCTGGGGCCAACGTCCTGACTTTC.

The chain combines TRBV20-1 with TRBJ2-1; TRBD1 agrees at 11 bases. The CDR3 loop spans 15 amino acids. The germline V gene encodes CDR1 DFQATT and CDR2 SNEGSKA (reference sequence). J gave up 8 bases and V 5 bases, and 11 bases lay outside the gene matches. CDR3 sequence (DNA): TGCAGTGCTCGGTCAGGCGGGACAGGGGGTTATGAGCAGTTCTTC. Translating it yields CSARSGGTGGYEQFF.

This sequence joins TRBV7-8 and TRBJ2-5; 10 bases agree with TRBD2. The junction had 14 bases not matched to a gene; V was cut back by 5 bases and J by 5 bases. CDR3 length: 17 amino acids. CDR1 and CDR2 (germline): SGHVS, FQNEAQ. CDR3 loop: CASSLGLAGAGRETQYF. In nucleotides, the CDR3 is TGTGCCAGCAGCCTTGGGCTAGCGGGAGCGGGGCGGGAGACCCAGTACTTC.

The chain joins TRBV4-3 to TRBJ2-2; 10 nucleotides align to TRBD1. After removal of 3 bases from V and 5 bases from J, the junction contained 6 bases not matched to a gene. CDR1 and CDR2 (germline): LGHNA, YSLEER. This CDR3 has 16 residues. Here the CDR3 DNA reads TGCGCCAGCAGCCATTCGACAGGGGGCTCTACCGGGGAGCTGTTTTTT. Residues: CASSHSTGGSTGELFF.

The chain employs TRBV20-1 and TRBJ1-4; 8 bases are shared with TRBD1. CDR1 and CDR2 from the germline V gene are DFQATT and SNEGSKA (reference sequence). The CDR3 extends over 15 amino acids. Trimming cost V 6 bases and J 1 base; bases outside gene matches: 7. The CDR3 bases are TGCAGTGCCCAAGACAGGGGCGGAACTAATGAAAAACTGTTTTTT. It encodes CSAQDRGGTNEKLFF.

Only a few counts were recorded for this clonotype. The CDR3 reads CASSFTTAGTEAFF. The DNA of the CDR3 is TGCGCCAGCAGCTTCACCACAGCCGGCACTGAAGCTTTCTTT. This chain uses TRBV5-1 with TRBJ1-1; no reliable D call. V was clipped by 2 bases and J by 4 bases, with 12 bases between them. Germline V gene sequence: CDR1 SGHRS, CDR2 YFSETQ. The CDR3 has 14 residues.

The gene calls are TRBV14 and TRBJ2-5, with no clear D. The V gene's germline CDR1 is SGHDN and CDR2 FVKESK. The germline V and J ends were trimmed by 6 bases and 3 bases, with 11 bases remaining between them. The CDR3 totals 13 residues. CDR3 sequence reads: CASRQPPEETQYF. The CDR3 DNA sequence: TGTGCCAGCAGGCAACCACCGGAAGAGACCCAGTACTTC. The variable domain in full, with the rest retrieved from reference TRBV14 and TRBJ2-5, is EAGVTQFPSHSVIEKGQTVTLRCDPISGHDNLYWYRRVMGKEIKFLLHFVKESKQDESGMPNNRFLAERTGGTYSTLKVQPAELEDSGVYFCASRQPPEETQYFGPGTRLLVL.

The sample holds many counts of this clonotype. The CDR3 coding sequence is TGTGCCAGCACCGTTCTGTATAGCAATCAGCCCCAGCATTTT. Protein product: CASTVLYSNQPQHF. This rearrangement joins TRBV5-4 to TRBJ1-5; the D is unclear. The CDR3 has 14 amino acids. With 6 bases removed from V and 0 bases from J, the gap between germline ends came to 10 bases. Germline V CDR1 and CDR2: SGHNT, YYREEE (reference sequence).

This clonotype was detected many times. The genes are TRBV27 and TRBJ1-5; 7 bases map to TRBD1. This CDR3 is 14 amino acids long. V shed 8 bases, J shed 6 bases, and the junction held 10 bases outside the gene matches. Germline values: CDR1 MNHEY, CDR2 SMNVEV (reference sequence). Here the CDR3 reads CASAARGRSQPQHF. Written as DNA, the CDR3 is TGTGCCAGCGCTGCGAGGGGGCGAAGTCAGCCCCAGCATTTT.